Below are 27 T cell receptor beta chains sequenced from a single sample in a study of blood T cell repertoires in COVID-19. Repertoires were generated with immunoSEQ multiplex PCR, while TCRdb's copy carries only in-frame clones and drops some. The table lists around 300,000 clones, around 89% of them singletons, with 1.5% to 2% in the top ten. Sequenced: peripheral blood. The receptors shown here come from a woman aged 25-40 years with COVID-19, enrolled during active disease.

In this sample, this clone turned up once. This rearrangement joins TRBV9 to TRBJ1-3; D uncertain. Germline CDR1 SGDLS, CDR2 YYNGEE. Trimming stripped 3 bases from V and 3 bases from J, with 7 bases between. The CDR3 spans 13 residues. CDR3 amino acids: CASSGSSGNTIYF. CDR3 bases: TGTGCCAGCAGCGGGAGCAGTGGAAACACCATATATTTT.

The V and J genes are TRBV7-2 and TRBJ1-6; D call uncertain. V shed 5 bases and J shed 7 bases, with 6 bases lying between them. Per germline, CDR1 SGHTA and CDR2 FQGNSA. The length of the CDR3 is 12 residues. CDR3 sequence: CASSPSNSPLHF. CDR3 nucleotides: TGTGCCAGCAGCCCGTCCAATTCACCCCTCCACTTT.

The chain recombines TRBV5-5 with TRBJ1-2, with D possibly being TRBD1 (5 bases). Trimming removed 4 bases at V and 4 bases at J, with 11 bases between. Looked up from germline, CDR1 is SGHKS and CDR2 is YYEKEE (reference sequence). The CDR3 length is 13 residues. For the CDR3, the DNA is TGTGCCAGCAGCCTCGGGGGAGGCTATGGCTACACCTTC. It encodes CASSLGGGYGYTF.

This clone occurred a few times. This chain uses TRBV15 with TRBJ2-7; the match to TRBD1 covers 8 bases. Unmatched junction bases numbered 6, after V lost 1 base and J lost 1 base. Germline V CDR1 and CDR2: LNHNV, YYDKDF (reference sequence). This CDR3 region has 16 residues. CDR3 amino acids: CATSRVDRVGSYEQYF. The CDR3 DNA sequence: TGTGCCACCAGCAGAGTGGACAGGGTAGGATCCTACGAGCAGTACTTC.

The V and J genes are TRBV19 and TRBJ2-1; 8 bases agree with TRBD2. Germline CDR1 and CDR2: LNHDA and SQIVND (reference sequence). Losses at the gene ends were 3 bases for V and 0 bases for J; bases not matched to a gene: 4. This CDR3 is 16 amino acids long. CDR3 amino acids: CASSILAGSSYNEQFF. The CDR3 DNA is TGTGCCAGTAGTATTTTAGCGGGGAGCTCCTACAATGAGCAGTTCTTC. The complete variable domain, with remaining parts taken from reference TRBV19 and TRBJ2-1, reads DGGITQSPKYLFRKEGQNVTLSCEQNLNHDAMYWYRQDPGQGLRLIYYSQIVNDFQKGDIAEGYSVSREKKESFPLTVTSAQKNPTAFYLCASSILAGSSYNEQFFGPGTRLTVL.

This rearrangement joins TRBV7-3 to TRBJ1-5, with TRBD1 as a possible D gene (6 bases). V was cut by 2 bases and J by 4 bases, with 12 bases left in between. The CDR3 is made up of 15 amino acids. The germline CDR1 and CDR2 sequences are SGHTA and FQGTGA. The CDR3 nucleotides read TGTGCCAGCAGCTTAGCGGGGGGGCCTAATCAGCCCCAGCATTTT. Protein: CASSLAGGPNQPQHF.

The sample holds one count of this clone. This sequence joins TRBV6-6 and TRBJ2-1; tentative D call: TRBD1 (5 bases). The CDR3 spans 14 residues. Per germline, CDR1 MNHNY and CDR2 SVGAGI (reference sequence). Trimming removed 0 bases from V and 5 bases from J, with 8 bases in between. The CDR3 bases are TGTGCCAGCAGTTACTCCGACAGACACAATGAGCAGTTCTTC. Translation: CASSYSDRHNEQFF.

The CDR3 sequence: CASSKTGDMNTEAFF. CDR3 bases: TGTGCCAGCTCAAAGACAGGGGATATGAACACTGAAGCTTTCTTT. The chain has TRBV18 and TRBJ1-1, with 8 bases fitting TRBD1. This CDR3 has 15 amino acids. Looked up from germline, CDR1 is KGHSH and CDR2 is LQKENI. J was trimmed by 0 bases and V by 5 bases; bases with no gene match: 5.

The V gene is TRBV7-9, the J gene TRBJ2-1; 7 bases match TRBD2. V was clipped by 2 bases and J by 1 base; unmatched bases: 5. Germline V gene data show CDR1 as SEHNR and CDR2 as FQNEAQ (reference sequence). The CDR3 runs to 16 residues. CDR3 nucleotide sequence: TGTGCCAGCAGCTTAAGGGCGGGGGTGTCCTACAATGAGCAGTTCTTC. Translated: CASSLRAGVSYNEQFF.

This rearrangement joins TRBV19 to TRBJ1-6; no clear D gene. The CDR3 covers 13 residues. The germline V gene encodes CDR1 LNHDA and CDR2 SQIVND (reference sequence). V lost 10 bases and J 6 bases, leaving 13 bases between the germline ends. The CDR3 protein is CATTDGVNSPLHF. The DNA for the CDR3 is TGTGCCACCACCGACGGGGTTAATTCACCCCTCCACTTT.

The rearrangement joins TRBV19 to TRBJ1-2; the match to TRBD1 covers 7 bases. Germline V lookup: CDR1 LNHDA, CDR2 SQIVND (reference sequence). Losses at the gene ends were 3 bases for V and 4 bases for J; bases not matched to a gene: 11. This CDR3 has 16 residues. The DNA of the CDR3 is TGTGCCAGTAGTATTCCGAGGACAGGCGGTCCCTATGGCTACACCTTC. Translating gives CASSIPRTGGPYGYTF.

The V call is TRBV6-5, the J call TRBJ1-6; TRBD1 matches at 8 bases. Looked up from germline, CDR1 is MNHEY and CDR2 is SVGAGI. Losses at the gene ends were 6 bases for V and 7 bases for J; bases not matched to a gene: 8. This CDR3 is built from 15 residues. The DNA of the CDR3 is TGTGCCAGCAGGGTTAGCAGGGGGCGAAATTCACCCCTCCACTTT. Amino acids: CASRVSRGRNSPLHF.

The rearrangement joins TRBV24-1 to TRBJ2-2, with D perhaps matching TRBD1 (6 bases). In germline, CDR1 is KGHDR, CDR2 SFDVKD. V dropped 7 bases and J dropped 2 bases, with 10 bases sitting between them. This CDR3 is 14 amino acids long. The CDR3 reads CATSSGVNTGELFF. The CDR3 DNA is TGTGCCACCAGCTCAGGGGTAAACACCGGGGAGCTGTTTTTT.

Concerning this clone itself: Additional DNA sequences in this sample encode the identical CDR3. The rearrangement uses TRBV19 and TRBJ1-2, with 7 nucleotides matching TRBD1. Germline V gene sequence: CDR1 LNHDA, CDR2 SQIVND (reference sequence). Losses at the gene ends were 4 bases for V and 5 bases for J; bases not matched to a gene: 1. The CDR3 loop spans 12 amino acids. This chain's CDR3 is CASSRQGYGYTF. In DNA form, the CDR3 reads TGTGCCAGTAGTAGACAGGGTTATGGCTACACCTTC.

The chain joins TRBV13 to TRBJ1-6, with D perhaps TRBD1 (6 bases). Germline values: CDR1 PRHDT, CDR2 FYEKMQ (reference sequence). The CDR3 sequence is 14 residues long. Trimming cost V 5 bases and J 6 bases, with 11 bases left between them. CDR3 nucleotide sequence: TGTGCCAGCAGCAAACAGGGTCTTAATTCACCCCTCCACTTT. Protein sequence: CASSKQGLNSPLHF.

The chain links TRBV5-1 to TRBJ2-7, with D uncertain. CDR1 SGHRS and CDR2 YFSETQ come from the germline V gene. Trimming took 5 bases from V and 0 from J, leaving 15 bases between them. The CDR3 spans 15 residues. The CDR3 region is CASRPAEASSYEQYV. CDR3 DNA sequence: TGCGCCAGCAGACCCGCCGAGGCCAGCTCCTACGAGCAGTACGTC.

The chain is built from TRBV29-1 and TRBJ1-4; D is uncertain. Trimming cost V 4 bases and J 4 bases, with 7 bases left between them. The CDR3 is 12 amino acids. Germline CDR1 reads SQVTM; CDR2 reads ANQGSEA. CDR3 region: CSVALGNEKLFF. As DNA, the CDR3 is TGCAGCGTTGCTCTCGGTAATGAAAAACTGTTTTTT.

The rearrangement joins TRBV20-1 to TRBJ2-7, with D perhaps TRBD2 (5 bases). V was trimmed by 3 bases and J by 6 bases, leaving 9 bases between them. Per the germline V gene, CDR1 is DFQATT and CDR2 is SNEGSKA (reference sequence). The CDR3 contains 11 residues. The CDR3 protein is CSASASREQYF. The CDR3 region has the DNA TGCAGTGCTAGTGCTAGCCGCGAGCAGTACTTC.

CDR3 residues: CASRGALVSYEQYF. CDR3 bases: TGTGCCAGCAGGGGCGCCTTGGTCTCCTACGAGCAGTACTTC. The chain is built from TRBV2 and TRBJ2-7; unclear D gene. Germline CDR1 reads SNHLY; CDR2 reads FYNNEI. The CDR3 contains 14 residues. Trimming shortened V by 6 bases and J by 0 bases, and 12 bases separated the two germline ends. Variable domain in full (rest from reference TRBV2 and TRBJ2-7): EPEVTQTPSHQVTQMGQEVILRCVPISNHLYFYWYRQILGQKVEFLVSFYNNEISEKSEIFDDQFSVERPDGSNFTLKIRSTKLEDSAMYFCASRGALVSYEQYFGPGTRLTVT.

This sequence joins TRBV2 and TRBJ1-4; D is possibly TRBD1 (6 bases). The CDR3 extends over 14 amino acids. Germline CDR1 SNHLY, CDR2 FYNNEI. Trimming removed 7 bases at V and 4 bases at J, with 13 bases between. The DNA of the CDR3 is TGTGCCAGCATTGGGGAGGGGGTTAATGAAAAACTGTTTTTT. Its translation is CASIGEGVNEKLFF.

This clone has a single count. The chain links TRBV19 to TRBJ1-6, with D uncertain. CDR3 size: 13 residues. The V end was cut by 5 bases, the J end by 7 bases, with 9 bases between. From germline, CDR1 is LNHDA and CDR2 SQIVND (reference sequence). CDR3 sequence reads: CASSPGINSPLHF. The DNA for the CDR3 is TGTGCCAGTAGTCCGGGGATAAATTCACCCCTCCACTTT.

The CDR3 reads CASSHASEAFF. DNA of the CDR3: TGTGCCAGCAGCCACGCGAGTGAAGCTTTCTTT. The chain uses TRBV14 and TRBJ1-1; D is uncertain. The CDR3 spans 11 residues. The germline V gene has CDR1 SGHDN and CDR2 FVKESK. The germline V and J ends were trimmed by 3 bases and 7 bases, with 6 bases remaining between them.

V gene TRBV7-2 combines with J gene TRBJ1-2; no definite D call. The V gene's germline CDR1 is SGHTA and CDR2 FQGNSA. The V end lost 2 bases, the J end lost 4 bases, and 11 bases lay between the germline ends. The CDR3 runs to 14 residues. CDR3 residues: CASSLIEKSYGYTF. CDR3 nucleotides: TGTGCCAGCAGCTTAATCGAGAAGTCCTATGGCTACACCTTC. Full variable domain (outside the CDR3, taken from reference TRBV7-2 and TRBJ1-2): GAGVSQSPSNKVTEKGKDVELRCDPISGHTALYWYRQSLGQGLEFLIYFQGNSAPDKSGLPSDRFSAERTGGSVSTLTIQRTQQEDSAVYLCASSLIEKSYGYTFGSGTRLTVV.

CDR3 residues: CASKTLRGTDTQYF. The CDR3 nucleotides read TGCGCCAGCAAAACTCTGAGGGGCACAGATACGCAGTATTTT. This chain uses TRBV5-1 with TRBJ2-3; weak D call: TRBD2 (5 bases). Looked up from germline, CDR1 is SGHRS and CDR2 is YFSETQ. The CDR3 runs 14 residues. Trimming stripped 6 bases from V and 1 base from J, with 12 bases between.

The chain links TRBV5-1 to TRBJ2-1, with D tentatively TRBD1 (5 bases). Germline values: CDR1 SGHRS, CDR2 YFSETQ. This CDR3 contains 17 residues. The V end was cut by 3 bases, the J end by 1 base, with 17 bases between. Here the CDR3 reads CASSSISKGQSYNEQFF. In nucleotides, the CDR3 is TGCGCCAGCAGCTCAATTAGTAAGGGGCAATCCTACAATGAGCAGTTCTTC.

The V call is TRBV4-2, the J call TRBJ1-2, with 9 bases matching TRBD1. Trimming at V came to 3 bases and at J to 2 bases, leaving 4 bases not matched to a gene. The length of the CDR3 is 15 residues. The germline gives CDR1 LGHNA, CDR2 YNFKEQ. CDR3 loop: CASSQGDRGNYGYTF. DNA for the CDR3: TGTGCCAGCAGCCAGGGAGACAGGGGGAACTATGGCTACACCTTC.

This clone was observed at least ten times. The chain has TRBV7-2 and TRBJ2-1; D not certain. Germline V gene data show CDR1 as SGHTA and CDR2 as FQGNSA. The CDR3 loop spans 16 amino acids. V lost 4 bases and J 5 bases, leaving 18 bases between the germline ends. CDR3 residues: CASSSRESRFHNEQFF. The CDR3 DNA is TGTGCCAGCAGCTCAAGAGAATCCCGGTTTCACAATGAGCAGTTCTTC.